This T cell receptor (beta chain) derives from a study of response to subunit inactivated influenza vaccine (dated by TCRdb to 2016 to 2018). About the investigation overall: Deep quantitative profiling of the T cell receptor repertoire was used in the study to follow responses to a trivalent subunit inactivated influenza vaccine.

The library was prepared using RT-PCR. The instrument was an Illumina HiSeq 2500. Through fastp at Q25 and MiXCR, TCRdb rebuilt clones from the public reads, retaining in-frame beta chains. Duplicate CDR3 protein sequences are folded into a single record with the most common DNA and genes. A total of around 540,000 distinct CDR3 sequences appear in this sample, approximately 10% of them only once. The top ten constitute more than 8.5% of the sample. Study-level results and caveats: The authors proposed that each seasonal influenza vaccination may bring in only a limited number of new T cells.

The CDR3 numbers 14 residues from cysteine through phenylalanine. Left in the record is the CDR3 DNA by itself, 42 bases read in frame from the first base. The germline V gene provides CDR1 KGHSH and CDR2 LQKENI. V is cut by 3 bases and J by 2 bases, and the space between the germline ends is 8 bases. A few counts support this clonotype. Its antigen is not yet known. No much larger clonotype is one base removed from it; base qualities were not supplied. The specimen was PBMCs from blood, collected on the day of vaccination. This TCR was sampled from a man aged 50 to 60 who received an inactivated influenza vaccine. Donor details come from another sample of the same person, matched by shared clones. The sequence joins TRBV18 to TRBJ1-5; no D gene can be assigned with confidence. The CDR3: CASSPARGNQPQHF. The DNA sequence is as follows: TGTGCCAGCTCACCTGCGCGGGGCAATCAGCCCCAGCATTTT. The CDR3 plus the reference TRBV18 and TRBJ1-5 genes for the other parts give the full variable domain: NAGVMQNPRHLVRRRGQEARLRCSPMKGHSHVYWYRQLPEEGLKFMVYLQKENIIDESGMPKERFSAEFPKEGPSILRIQQVVRGDSAAYFCASSPARGNQPQHFGDGTRLSIL.